Reported below is one T cell receptor beta chain. Its antigen is as yet unknown. Investigators isolated RNA and reverse transcribed it into cDNA to act as the sequencing template. Data came from immunoSEQ multiplex PCR; TCRdb stores just in-frame clones and leaves some out. The sample includes over 250,000 clones, over 45% of them seen just once. Treatment specified: oral pan-JAK inhibitor, 5-10 mg twice daily. In germline, CDR1 is LGHNA, CDR2 YNFKEQ. V was clipped by 6 bases and J by 0 bases, with 6 bases between them. The CDR3 spans 14 residues. These data are taken from a study of CD8+ T cells in alopecia areata. Study information: Treatment ran 6 to 18 months, with 6 months of follow-up afterward.

Study-level findings and limits: Under tofacitinib, fewer expanded CD8+ clones appeared among the top 100 scalp clones. Greater clonality was observed in lesional scalp samples, especially alopecia totalis/universalis, versus normal scalp. Scalp and blood samples kept many expanded lesional clones throughout tofacitinib.

The TCR originated in a human donor with alopecia areata. This chain joins TRBV4-2 and TRBJ2-6; TRBD1 is a possible D gene (5 bases). The sequencing used CD4+ T cells sorted from blood, collected at week 52, from a patient treated with tofacitinib. This CDR3 is CASRDISGANVLTF. The CDR3 nucleotides are TGTGCCAGCAGGGACATCTCTGGGGCCAACGTCCTGACTTTC.